The sample holds a few counts of the clone carrying this T cell receptor beta chain. After constant-region reverse-primer amplification, full-length variable regions underwent semi-nested PCR with Nested Universal Primer A. TCRdb passed the 5' RACE reads through MiXCR, listing each CDR3 protein once. The sample consists of under 60,000 distinct CDR3 sequences, around 28% of them appearing once. CDR3 size: 15 residues. The ends lost 0 bases at V and 8 bases at J; junction bases unmatched: 8. Germline-derived CDR1 and CDR2 are SGDLS and YYNGEE. The receptor comes from a female donor with breast cancer. Source material: naive CD4+ T cells sorted from blood. Described subset: naive CD4+ T cells, CD4+CD45RA+CD25-. The rearrangement joins TRBV9 to TRBJ1-2, with 9 bases that match TRBD1. The CDR3 bases are TGTGCCAGCAGCGTAGTAGGGACAGGGTTTTTCGGCTACACCTTC. It encodes CASSVVGTGFFGYTF.